The 21 T cell receptor beta chains reported below all come from one sample, sequenced in a study of Ad26.COV2.S vaccination and SARS-CoV-2 variants. Only in-frame clones appear in the TCRdb table, and some are missing; sequencing was by immunoSEQ multiplex PCR. Among more than 400,000 clones listed, 90% were seen once. Treatment defined: 19 received Ad26.COV2.S at low or high dose, single or two shots; 5 received placebo; per-sample allocation not given. Repertoires come from day 63 after the first vaccine or placebo injection. The sample in question was peripheral blood, obtained in a trial of Ad26.COV2.S vaccine versus placebo. The receptors stem from a person between 18 and 65 years old who received the Ad26.COV2.S COVID-19 vaccine or a placebo.

The rearrangement links TRBV5-4 to TRBJ2-7; TRBD2 aligns across 11 bases. The length of the CDR3 is 14 residues. Germline-derived CDR1 and CDR2 are SGHNT and YYREEE (reference sequence). Losses at the gene ends were 5 bases for V and 2 bases for J; bases not matched to a gene: 3. The CDR3 protein is CASRLAGGPYEQYF. Written as DNA, the CDR3 is TGTGCCAGCAGGCTAGCGGGAGGTCCCTACGAGCAGTACTTC.

The V gene is TRBV6-5, the J gene TRBJ1-3, with D unclear. V shed 4 bases and J shed 7 bases, with 5 bases lying between them. This CDR3 is built from 11 residues. CDR1 and CDR2 from the germline V gene are MNHEY and SVGAGI. CDR3 residues: CASSFGNTIYF. For the CDR3, the DNA is TGTGCCAGCAGTTTCGGGAACACCATATATTTT.

This clone is a singleton in its sample. The rearrangement links TRBV9 to TRBJ1-1; unclear D gene. Trimming removed 3 bases from V and 5 bases from J, with 17 bases in between. The CDR3 length is 15 residues. Germline V gene lookup returns CDR1 SGDLS and CDR2 YYNGEE. DNA for the CDR3: TGTGCCAGCAGCGGAGAGGAGGGTGGTTGGACTGAAGCTTTCTTT. Translation gives CASSGEEGGWTEAFF. Filled out from reference TRBV9 and TRBJ1-1, the complete variable domain reads DSGVTQTPKHLITATGQRVTLRCSPRSGDLSVYWYQQSLDQGLQFLIQYYNGEERAKGNILERFSAQQFPDLHSELNLSSLELGDSALYFCASSGEEGGWTEAFFGQGTRLTVV.

The chain employs TRBV18 and TRBJ2-1; the D gene is possibly TRBD1 (5 bases). Germline CDR1 is KGHSH and CDR2 is LQKENI. The CDR3 has 16 residues. Trimming removed 0 bases at V and 4 bases at J, with 13 bases between. The CDR3 DNA reads as TGTGCCAGCTCACCACCTACAGGTTTCGATTACAATGAGCAGTTCTTC. As protein: CASSPPTGFDYNEQFF.

The chain is built from TRBV9 and TRBJ2-7; TRBD1 matches at 8 bases. J gave up 2 bases and V 4 bases, and 23 bases lay outside the gene matches. CDR1 SGDLS and CDR2 YYNGEE come from the germline V gene. The CDR3 is 20 amino acids. The CDR3 loop is CASSPPIDRGRDIITYEQYF. Here the CDR3 DNA reads TGTGCCAGCAGCCCCCCAATTGACAGGGGAAGAGATATAATAACCTACGAGCAGTACTTC.

The chain carries TRBV2 and TRBJ1-3, with D uncertain. V was clipped by 2 bases and J by 4 bases, with 9 bases between them. In germline, CDR1 is SNHLY, CDR2 FYNNEI. The CDR3 sequence is 14 residues long. CDR3 sequence (DNA): TGTGCCAGCAGTGAAAGGCTCAACGGAAACACCATATATTTT. Amino acids: CASSERLNGNTIYF.

The chain couples TRBV5-6 to TRBJ1-2; D unresolved. Trimming cost V 3 bases and J 6 bases, with 15 bases left between them. The CDR3 contains 14 residues. The germline V gene encodes CDR1 SGHDT and CDR2 YYEEEE. In nucleotides, the CDR3 is TGTGCCAGCAGCTCCAACGGGGAATGGGATGGCTACACCTTC. Protein product: CASSSNGEWDGYTF.

The chain joins TRBV11-2 to TRBJ2-7; TRBD1 or TRBD2 may be the D gene (5 bases each). This CDR3 has 16 amino acids. Germline CDR1 reads SGHAT; CDR2 reads FQNNGV. The V and J ends lost 1 base and 2 bases respectively, with 15 bases between them. CDR3 protein: CASSLVASGRAYEQYF. CDR3 DNA sequence: TGTGCCAGCAGCTTAGTGGCGTCAGGGAGAGCCTACGAGCAGTACTTC.

The chain combines TRBV28 with TRBJ2-7; the D gene is possibly TRBD2 (5 bases). The ends were cut back, 2 bases at V and 2 bases at J, with 10 bases in the middle. The CDR3 totals 14 residues. Per germline, CDR1 MDHEN and CDR2 SYDVKM. CDR3 region: CASSLEDLAYEQYF. CDR3 in DNA: TGTGCCAGCAGTTTAGAGGACTTAGCCTACGAGCAGTACTTC.

This clone was counted only a few times. This chain joins TRBV7-3 and TRBJ2-3, with D possibly being TRBD1 (6 bases). V was cut by 5 bases and J by 6 bases, with 12 bases left in between. This CDR3 region has 13 residues. The germline V gene encodes CDR1 SGHTA and CDR2 FQGTGA. The CDR3 protein is CASSEMQGDTQYF. The DNA for the CDR3 is TGTGCCAGCAGCGAGATGCAGGGGGATACGCAGTATTTT.

The chain employs TRBV28 and TRBJ1-3; a weak D match, TRBD1 (6 bases). CDR3 size: 15 residues. The germline V gene has CDR1 MDHEN and CDR2 SYDVKM. V was cut by 3 bases and J by 4 bases, with 13 bases left in between. The CDR3 region has the DNA TGTGCCAGCAGTTTGGAGGGGGGGAGAGGAAACACCATATATTTT. It is translated as CASSLEGGRGNTIYF.

This chain connects TRBV18 to TRBJ2-5; possibly TRBD1 for D (5 bases). CDR1 and CDR2 from the germline V gene are KGHSH and LQKENI. This CDR3 is 16 amino acids long. V was shortened by 2 bases and J by 2 bases, with 15 bases between the two germline ends. The CDR3 spells CASSPNPGLPQETQYF. CDR3 sequence (DNA): TGTGCCAGCTCACCAAATCCAGGGTTACCTCAAGAGACCCAGTACTTC.

Only a few counts were recorded for this clone. V and J are TRBV3-1 (or the pseudogene TRBV3-2) and TRBJ2-7; no clear D gene. V gave up 1 base and J gave up 3 bases, with 7 bases separating them. This CDR3 region has 13 residues. Germline lookup yields CDR1 LGHDT and CDR2 YNNKEL (reference sequence). The CDR3 coding sequence is TGTGCCAGCAGCCAAGTCGACGGCTACGAGCAGTACTTC. This gives the protein CASSQVDGYEQYF.

The rearrangement joins TRBV4-2 to TRBJ2-1, with 10 bases aligning to TRBD2. The trim removed 3 bases at V and 5 bases at J, leaving 13 bases unmatched. CDR3 length: 18 residues. Germline values: CDR1 LGHNA, CDR2 YNFKEQ. In DNA, the CDR3 is TGTGCCAGCAGCCACGGTCCCCGACTAGCGGGCGTTGACAATGAGCAGTTCTTC. Its translation is CASSHGPRLAGVDNEQFF.

The chain combines TRBV28 with TRBJ2-5; the D gene is possibly TRBD1 (5 bases). Germline CDR1 MDHEN, CDR2 SYDVKM. There are 14 residues in the CDR3. V was pared by 6 bases and J by 5 bases, with 16 bases between. The CDR3 nucleotides are TGTGCCAGCAGCCCAACATGGGGCAGGGAGACCCAGTACTTC. It yields the protein CASSPTWGRETQYF.

The V call is TRBV3-1 (or the pseudogene TRBV3-2), the J call TRBJ2-7; 9 bases are a match to TRBD2. The V segment lost 1 base and the J segment 6 bases; nucleotides outside the gene matches: 4. The CDR3 loop spans 14 amino acids. Germline CDR1 reads LGHDT; CDR2 reads YNNKEL (reference sequence). The CDR3 DNA is TGTGCCAGCAGCCAAGTAAGTAGCGGGGGCGAGCAGTACTTC. Its protein is CASSQVSSGGEQYF.

This clone came up once. V gene TRBV3-1 (or the pseudogene TRBV3-2) combines with J gene TRBJ1-4; D gene uncertain. The CDR3 length is 14 residues. The V and J ends lost 4 bases and 8 bases respectively, with 14 bases between them. Germline V CDR1 and CDR2: LGHDT, YNNKEL (reference sequence). The CDR3 spells CASSPAVSWEKLFF. The CDR3 nucleotides are TGTGCCAGCAGCCCGGCCGTGAGTTGGGAAAAACTGTTTTTT.

The rearrangement joins TRBV18 to TRBJ2-2; D is possibly TRBD1 or TRBD2 (5 bases each). CDR1 KGHSH and CDR2 LQKENI come from the germline V gene. V was trimmed by 8 bases and J by 0 bases, leaving 13 bases between them. The CDR3 extends over 15 amino acids. CDR3 in DNA: TGTGCCAGCGAAAGAACGGGGCCGAACACCGGGGAGCTGTTTTTT. Encoded protein: CASERTGPNTGELFF.

The chain recombines TRBV27 with TRBJ2-3, with no clear D. Germline V gene lookup returns CDR1 MNHEY and CDR2 SMNVEV (reference sequence). This CDR3 has 12 residues. The V end was cut by 5 bases, the J end by 3 bases, with 6 bases between. The CDR3 reads CASSPATDTQYF. The CDR3 bases are TGTGCCAGCAGTCCGGCAACAGATACGCAGTATTTT.

The V call is TRBV2, the J call TRBJ1-6; no clear D. V lost 7 bases to trimming and J lost 7 bases, with 14 bases between them. Germline assignment: CDR1 SNHLY and CDR2 FYNNEI. The CDR3 is made up of 14 amino acids. CDR3 sequence reads: CASTTVLGNSPLHF. In DNA, the CDR3 is TGTGCCAGCACCACCGTCCTGGGGAATTCACCCCTCCACTTT.

The chain links TRBV9 to TRBJ2-5, with D possibly being TRBD2 (6 bases). CDR1 and CDR2 from the germline V gene are SGDLS and YYNGEE. This CDR3 region has 15 residues. Trimming stripped 0 bases from V and 4 bases from J, with 13 bases between. CDR3 amino acids: CASSVAGGRVETQYF. CDR3 nucleotide sequence: TGTGCCAGCAGCGTAGCCGGGGGAAGAGTAGAGACCCAGTACTTC.